The rows below give T cell receptor beta chains drawn from one sample of a study of T cells in Graves' hyperthyroidism and ophthalmopathy. Using its own MiXCR run on the multiplex PCR reads, TCRdb lists one record per CDR3 protein. The sample holds hundreds of thousands of distinct CDR3 sequences, 15% to 19% seen once. The material sequenced was blood. Every receptor here comes from a woman aged 18 to 35 with Graves' hyperthyroidism that later progressed to Graves' ophthalmopathy. The CDR3 runs from the conserved cysteine through the conserved F or W. A D gene is named only where the DNA matches it firmly. A row's size may be missing; if present it is once, few, many or a size class.

clone_size,j_call,v_call,d_call,cdr3_nt,cdr3_aa
NA,TRBJ2-1,TRBV9,NA,TGTGCCAGCAGCGTAGACGGGAGTGAGAGGAATGAGCAGTTCTTC,CASSVDGSERNEQFF
NA,TRBJ1-1,TRBV4-1,TRBD1,TGCGCCAGCAGCCAAACCCAGGGGGCCAACACTGAAGCTTTCTTT,CASSQTQGANTEAFF
many,TRBJ2-3,TRBV27,TRBD1,TGTGCCAGCAGTTTTGGGACAGGGGGTACCCTCACAGATACGCAGTATTTT,CASSFGTGGTLTDTQYF
many,TRBJ2-3,TRBV12-3/TRBV12-4,NA,TGTGCCAGCAGTTTAGGCAGGGGGAGAGGGAGGGCCGGTGCAGATACGCAGTATTTT,CASSLGRGRGRAGADTQYF
few,TRBJ2-5,TRBV6-1,NA,TGTGCCAGCAGTCCCCAAAAGCCTTGGGAGACCCAGTACTTC,CASSPQKPWETQYF
NA,TRBJ1-1,TRBV27,NA,TGTGCCAGCAGCATCGGGGGGCCCTCGACTGAAGCTTTCTTT,CASSIGGPSTEAFF
NA,TRBJ2-7,TRBV19,TRBD1,TGTGCCAGTAGTCCCAAGGGACAGCTCGAGCAGTACTTC,CASSPKGQLEQYF
NA,TRBJ2-7,TRBV30,NA,TGTGCCTGGGGCCGTCGGCCCGAATCCTACGAGCAGTACTTC,CAWGRRPESYEQYF
many,TRBJ2-7,TRBV20-1,TRBD2,TGCAGTGCTAGAGGGGGGACTAGCGGCTCCTACGAGCAGTACTTC,CSARGGTSGSYEQYF
few,TRBJ2-7,TRBV27,NA,TGTGCCAGCAGTCCCTGGAGCGGGCGAGCCTACGAGCAGTACTTC,CASSPWSGRAYEQYF
many,TRBJ2-3,TRBV28,TRBD2,TGTGCCAGCAGTGACGGGACTAGCGGGATCACAGATACGCAGTATTTT,CASSDGTSGITDTQYF
NA,TRBJ2-3,TRBV10-3,TRBD2,TGTGCCATCAGTGAAAGTGGTTTAGCGGGGACAGATACGCAGTATTTT,CAISESGLAGTDTQYF